This section outlines one TCR beta chain sequence together with its context. The PCR made use of 60 Vbeta and 13 Jbeta primers. Clones were sequenced by immunoSEQ multiplex PCR, and TCRdb holds only the in-frame ones, with some missing. This sample has approximately 160,000 clones, with 80% found just once. The sample is drawn from a study of cytomegalovirus exposure and HLA in healthy donors. CDR3 length: 12 amino acids. The germline V gene has CDR1 SGHTA and CDR2 FQGNSA. V lost 7 bases to trimming and J lost 4 bases, with 10 bases between them. The clonotype was recovered from a man aged 25 to 45 in good health and CMV-seropositive. Material for sequencing was PBMCs. V gene TRBV7-2 combines with J gene TRBJ1-2; D may be TRBD1 (5 bases). This CDR3 reads CASTQDTYGYTF. The DNA for the CDR3 is TGTGCCAGCACCCAGGACACCTATGGCTACACCTTC.